The present T cell receptor (beta chain) was sequenced within a study of blood T cell repertoires in COVID-19. Study as a whole: COVID-19 samples from acute and convalescent phases originated in the United States, Italy and Spain.

Generated by immunoSEQ multiplex PCR, the TCRdb table keeps only in-frame clones and is missing some. This sample carries 220,000 or so clones, 70% to 85% of them seen once, and the ten largest clones take roughly 3.5%. The CDR3 runs 16 residues. Trimming removed 6 bases from V and 8 bases from J, with 22 bases in between. Germline CDR1 is LNHNV and CDR2 is YYDKDF (reference sequence). Individuals drawn from approximately 22 US areas were roughly 18 to 100 years old. Membership in each cohort depended on participant-reported clinical history. Among Cohort 3 donors, those recovered had two negative PCRs, clearance, or symptom resolution.

The rearrangement links TRBV15 to TRBJ1-4; D possibly corresponds to TRBD1 (6 bases). Material for sequencing was PBMCs or T cells enriched from blood (not recorded which). This TCR came from a woman aged 60-75 years who had recovered from COVID-19. The CDR3 loop is CATSHPQGRVGEKLFF. The CDR3 DNA follows: TGTGCCACCAGTCATCCTCAGGGGCGGGTGGGAGAAAAACTGTTTTTT. The whole variable domain, remainder taken from reference TRBV15 and TRBJ1-4, is DAMVIQNPRYQVTQFGKPVTLSCSQTLNHNVMYWYQQKSSQAPKLLFHYYDKDFNNEADTPDNFQSRRPNTSFCFLDIRSPGLGDTAMYLCATSHPQGRVGEKLFFGSGTQLSVL.